This T cell receptor beta chain was captured by sequencing in a study of identical twins. This clonotype was counted only a few times. The antigen is not known. Study findings and constraints: These conclusions were based on statistical analysis (cross-sectional, not following the same donors). Model-predicted out-of-frame TCR alpha sharing fell below observed values in monozygotic twins.

Via MiXCR, TCRdb re-called the 5' RACE reads, giving one row per CDR3 protein. This sample has hundreds of thousands of distinct CDR3 sequences, with 12% found just once. Looked up from germline, CDR1 is MNHEY and CDR2 is SMNVEV (reference sequence). V was pared by 0 bases and J by 5 bases, with 13 bases between. The CDR3 has 15 amino acids. These data were likewise used in another study, on yellow fever vaccine responses in identical twins. According to that study: Reported findings indicate that twins' vaccine T cell responses seemed partially convergent, partially personalized.

Material for sequencing was CD8+ T cells sorted from blood. This sequence was found in a young woman in good health. This chain uses TRBV27 with TRBJ2-5, with D possibly being TRBD2 (6 bases). The CDR3 sequence: CASSLSGGPLETQYF. CDR3 sequence (DNA): TGTGCCAGCAGTTTATCGGGGGGTCCGCTGGAGACCCAGTACTTC.